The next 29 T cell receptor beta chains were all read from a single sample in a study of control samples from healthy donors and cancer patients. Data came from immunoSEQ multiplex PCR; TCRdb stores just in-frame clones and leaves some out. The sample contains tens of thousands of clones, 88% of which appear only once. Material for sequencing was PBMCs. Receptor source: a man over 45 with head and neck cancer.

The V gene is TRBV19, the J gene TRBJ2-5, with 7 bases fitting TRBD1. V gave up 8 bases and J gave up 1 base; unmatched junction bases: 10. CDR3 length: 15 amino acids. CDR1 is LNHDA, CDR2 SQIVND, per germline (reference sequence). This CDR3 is CASRSGQKFQETQYF. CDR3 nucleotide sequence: TGTGCCAGTCGATCGGGACAGAAATTCCAAGAGACCCAGTACTTC.

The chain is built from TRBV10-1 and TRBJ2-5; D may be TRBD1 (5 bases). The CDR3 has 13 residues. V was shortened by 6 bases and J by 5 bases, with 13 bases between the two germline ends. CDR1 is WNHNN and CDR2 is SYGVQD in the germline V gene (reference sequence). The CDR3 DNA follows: TGCGCCAGCAGCCTGACAGTTGGGGAGACCCAGTACTTC. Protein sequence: CASSLTVGETQYF.

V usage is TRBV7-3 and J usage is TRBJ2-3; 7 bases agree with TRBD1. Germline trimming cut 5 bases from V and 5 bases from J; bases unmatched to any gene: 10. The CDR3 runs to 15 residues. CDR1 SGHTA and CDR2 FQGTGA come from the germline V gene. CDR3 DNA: TGTGCCAGCAGCCCACTGGGACAGCCGGGAGATACGCAGTATTTT. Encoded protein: CASSPLGQPGDTQYF.

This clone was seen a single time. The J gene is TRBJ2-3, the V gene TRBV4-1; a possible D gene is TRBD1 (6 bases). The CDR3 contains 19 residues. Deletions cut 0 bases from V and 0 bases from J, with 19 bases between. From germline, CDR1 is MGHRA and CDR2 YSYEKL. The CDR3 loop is CASSQEFLVGGASTDTQYF. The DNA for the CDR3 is TGCGCCAGCAGCCAAGAATTCCTCGTAGGGGGAGCTAGCACAGATACGCAGTATTTT.

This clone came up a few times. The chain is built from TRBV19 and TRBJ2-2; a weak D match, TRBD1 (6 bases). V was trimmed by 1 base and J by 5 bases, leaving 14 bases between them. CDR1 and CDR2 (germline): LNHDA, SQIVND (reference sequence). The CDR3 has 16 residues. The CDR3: CASSIVGGEVTGELFF. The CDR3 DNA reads TGTGCCAGTAGTATAGTTGGGGGCGAGGTAACCGGGGAGCTGTTTTTT.

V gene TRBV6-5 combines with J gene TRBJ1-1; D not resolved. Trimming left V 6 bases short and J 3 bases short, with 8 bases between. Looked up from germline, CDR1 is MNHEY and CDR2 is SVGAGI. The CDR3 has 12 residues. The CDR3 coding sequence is TGTGCCAGCAGGGGCAGCTACACTGAAGCTTTCTTT. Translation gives CASRGSYTEAFF.

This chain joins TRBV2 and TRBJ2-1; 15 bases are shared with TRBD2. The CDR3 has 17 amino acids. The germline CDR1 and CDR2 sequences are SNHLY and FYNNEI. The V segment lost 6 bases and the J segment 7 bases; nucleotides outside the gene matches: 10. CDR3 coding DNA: TGTGCCAGCAGGGCCGGGACTAGCGGGGGGCCCCTAAATGAGCAGTTCTTC. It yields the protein CASRAGTSGGPLNEQFF.

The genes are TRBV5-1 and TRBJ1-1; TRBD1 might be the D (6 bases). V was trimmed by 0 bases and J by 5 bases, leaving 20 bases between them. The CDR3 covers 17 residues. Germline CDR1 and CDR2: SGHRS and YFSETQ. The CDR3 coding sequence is TGCGCCAGCAGCTTGGCCGGGGGGCAACGCCGAAGGACTGAAGCTTTCTTT. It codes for CASSLAGGQRRRTEAFF.

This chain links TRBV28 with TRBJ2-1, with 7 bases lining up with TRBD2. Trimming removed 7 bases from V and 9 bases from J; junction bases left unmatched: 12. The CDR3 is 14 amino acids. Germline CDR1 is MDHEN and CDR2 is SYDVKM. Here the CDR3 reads CASKGAGIAGEQFF. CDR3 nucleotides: TGTGCCAGCAAAGGAGCGGGGATTGCCGGTGAGCAGTTCTTC. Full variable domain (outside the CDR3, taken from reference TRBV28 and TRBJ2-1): DVKVTQSSRYLVKRTGEKVFLECVQDMDHENMFWYRQDPGLGLRLIYFSYDVKMKEKGDIPEGYSVSREKKERFSLILESASTNQTSMYLCASKGAGIAGEQFFGPGTRLTVL.

The CDR3, as DNA: TGCGCCAGCAGCTTGAGCTCGGGCTCCTACAATGAGCAGTTCTTC. This sequence encodes CASSLSSGSYNEQFF. V usage is TRBV5-1 and J usage is TRBJ2-1, with D unclear. V gave up 1 base and J gave up 0 bases, with 8 bases separating them. Germline CDR1 and CDR2: SGHRS and YFSETQ. The CDR3 is 15 amino acids. The entire variable domain, with the rest obtained from reference TRBV5-1 and TRBJ2-1, is as follows: KAGVTQTPRYLIKTRGQQVTLSCSPISGHRSVSWYQQTPGQGLQFLFEYFSETQRNKGNFPGRFSGRQFSNSRSEMNVSTLELGDSALYLCASSLSSGSYNEQFFGPGTRLTVL.

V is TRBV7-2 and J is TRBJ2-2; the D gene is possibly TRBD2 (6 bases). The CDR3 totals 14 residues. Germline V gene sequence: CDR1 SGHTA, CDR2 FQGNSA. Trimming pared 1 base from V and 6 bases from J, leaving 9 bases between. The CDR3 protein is CASSLGRDSGELFF. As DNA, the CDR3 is TGTGCCAGCAGCTTAGGGCGGGATTCCGGGGAGCTGTTTTTT.

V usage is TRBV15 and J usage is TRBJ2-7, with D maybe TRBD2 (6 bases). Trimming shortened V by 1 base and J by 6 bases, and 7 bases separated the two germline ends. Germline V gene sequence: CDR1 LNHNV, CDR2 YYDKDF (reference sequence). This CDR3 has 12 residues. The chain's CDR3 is CATSRAGSEQYF. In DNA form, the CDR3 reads TGTGCCACCAGCAGAGCCGGGAGCGAGCAGTACTTC. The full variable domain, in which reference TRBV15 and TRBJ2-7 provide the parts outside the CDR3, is DAMVIQNPRYQVTQFGKPVTLSCSQTLNHNVMYWYQQKSSQAPKLLFHYYDKDFNNEADTPDNFQSRRPNTSFCFLDIRSPGLGDTAMYLCATSRAGSEQYFGPGTRLTVT.

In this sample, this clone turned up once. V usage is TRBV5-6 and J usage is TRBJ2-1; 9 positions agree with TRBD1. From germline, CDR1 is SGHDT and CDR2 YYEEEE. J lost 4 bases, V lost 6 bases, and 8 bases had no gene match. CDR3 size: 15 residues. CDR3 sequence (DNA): TGTGCCAGCAACAAACAGGGGGCGCTTTACAATGAGCAGTTCTTC. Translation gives CASNKQGALYNEQFF.

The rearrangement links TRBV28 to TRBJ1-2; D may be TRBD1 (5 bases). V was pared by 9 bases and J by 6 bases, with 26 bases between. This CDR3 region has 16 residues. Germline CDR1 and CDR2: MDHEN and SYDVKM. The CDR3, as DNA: TGTGCCAGTGGAACAGGACCTTTACCTCCTTACAATGGCTACACCTTC. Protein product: CASGTGPLPPYNGYTF.

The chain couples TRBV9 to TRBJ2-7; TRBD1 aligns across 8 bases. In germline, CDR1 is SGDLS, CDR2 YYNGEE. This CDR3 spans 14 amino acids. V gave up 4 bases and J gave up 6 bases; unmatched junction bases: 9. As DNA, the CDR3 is TGTGCCAGCAGCCCCACAGGGGGGACGATCGAGCAGTACTTC. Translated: CASSPTGGTIEQYF.

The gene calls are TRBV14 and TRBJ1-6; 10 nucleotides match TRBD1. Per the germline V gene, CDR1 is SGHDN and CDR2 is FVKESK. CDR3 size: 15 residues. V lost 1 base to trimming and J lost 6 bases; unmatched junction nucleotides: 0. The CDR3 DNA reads TGTGCCAGCAGCCAAGGACAGGGGGCTAATTCACCCCTCCACTTT. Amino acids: CASSQGQGANSPLHF.

The CDR3 region is CASRRGLNEKLFF. The CDR3 DNA is TGTGCCAGCAGACGGGGTCTTAATGAAAAACTGTTTTTT. The chain uses TRBV2 and TRBJ1-4; no clear D gene. Trimming removed 6 bases from V and 4 bases from J, with 9 bases in between. Germline CDR1 SNHLY, CDR2 FYNNEI. The CDR3 runs to 13 residues.

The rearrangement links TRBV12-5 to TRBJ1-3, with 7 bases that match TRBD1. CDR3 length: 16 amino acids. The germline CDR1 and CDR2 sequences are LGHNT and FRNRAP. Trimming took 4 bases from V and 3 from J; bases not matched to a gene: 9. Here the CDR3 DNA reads TGTGCTAGTGGTTCCCTCACCGGGACAGATGGAAACACCATATATTTT. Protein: CASGSLTGTDGNTIYF.

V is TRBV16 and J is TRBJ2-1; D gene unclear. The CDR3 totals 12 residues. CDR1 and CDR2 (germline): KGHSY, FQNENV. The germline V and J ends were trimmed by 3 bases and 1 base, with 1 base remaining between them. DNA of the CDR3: TGTGCCAGCAGCCATTCCTACAATGAGCAGTTCTTC. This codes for CASSHSYNEQFF. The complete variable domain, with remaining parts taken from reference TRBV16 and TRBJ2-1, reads GEEVAQTPKHLVRGEGQKAKLYCAPIKGHSYVFWYQQVLKNEFKFLISFQNENVFDETGMPKERFSAKCLPNSPCSLEIQATKLEDSAVYFCASSHSYNEQFFGPGTRLTVL.

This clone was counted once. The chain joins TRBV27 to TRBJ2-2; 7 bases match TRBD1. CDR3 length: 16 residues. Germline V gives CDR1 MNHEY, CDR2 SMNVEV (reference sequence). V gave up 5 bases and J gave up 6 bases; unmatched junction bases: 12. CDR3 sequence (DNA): TGTGCCAGCAGTCGGGGCGATAGGGGGCACGCCGGGGAGCTGTTTTTT. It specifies CASSRGDRGHAGELFF.

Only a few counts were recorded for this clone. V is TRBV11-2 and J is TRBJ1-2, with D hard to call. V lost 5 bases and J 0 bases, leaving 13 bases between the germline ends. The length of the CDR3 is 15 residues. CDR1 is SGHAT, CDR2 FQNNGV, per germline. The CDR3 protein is CASSPPYRPNYGYTF. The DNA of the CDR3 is TGTGCCAGCAGCCCGCCCTACCGACCTAACTATGGCTACACCTTC.

The CDR3 is CSVGWGLNTEAFF. In DNA form, the CDR3 reads TGCAGCGTTGGTTGGGGATTGAACACTGAAGCTTTCTTT. This sequence joins TRBV29-1 and TRBJ1-1; no clear D. Germline V gene sequence: CDR1 SQVTM, CDR2 ANQGSEA. CDR3 size: 13 residues. Deletions cut 4 bases from V and 0 bases from J, with 9 bases between.

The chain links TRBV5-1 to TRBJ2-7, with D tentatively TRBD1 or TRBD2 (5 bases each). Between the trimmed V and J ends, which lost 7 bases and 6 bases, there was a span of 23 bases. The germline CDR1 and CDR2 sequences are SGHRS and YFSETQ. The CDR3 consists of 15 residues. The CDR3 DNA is TGCGCCAGCCGCCTACTGAGGGACCTCCGTCCCGAGCAGTACTTC. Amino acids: CASRLLRDLRPEQYF.

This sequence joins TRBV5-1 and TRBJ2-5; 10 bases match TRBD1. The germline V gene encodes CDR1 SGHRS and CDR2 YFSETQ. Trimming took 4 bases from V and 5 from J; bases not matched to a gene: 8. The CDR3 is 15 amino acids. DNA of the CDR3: TGCGCCAGCAGCACCGGGACAGGGGTCCAGGAGACCCAGTACTTC. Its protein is CASSTGTGVQETQYF. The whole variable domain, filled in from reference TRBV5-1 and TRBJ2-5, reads KAGVTQTPRYLIKTRGQQVTLSCSPISGHRSVSWYQQTPGQGLQFLFEYFSETQRNKGNFPGRFSGRQFSNSRSEMNVSTLELGDSALYLCASSTGTGVQETQYFGPGTRLLVL.

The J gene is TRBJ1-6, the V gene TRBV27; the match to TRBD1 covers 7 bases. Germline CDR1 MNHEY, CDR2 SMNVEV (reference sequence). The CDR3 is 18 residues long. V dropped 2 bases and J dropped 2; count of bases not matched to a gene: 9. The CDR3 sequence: CASSLRVQQGTYNSPLHF. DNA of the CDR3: TGTGCCAGCAGTTTAAGGGTTCAACAGGGGACCTATAATTCACCCCTCCACTTT.

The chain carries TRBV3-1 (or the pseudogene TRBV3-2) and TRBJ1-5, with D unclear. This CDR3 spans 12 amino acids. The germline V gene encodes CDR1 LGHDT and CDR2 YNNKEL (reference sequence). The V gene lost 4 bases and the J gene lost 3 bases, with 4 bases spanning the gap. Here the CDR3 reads CASSRSNQPQHF. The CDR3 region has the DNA TGTGCCAGCAGCCGATCCAATCAGCCCCAGCATTTT.

CDR3 amino acids: CASSRTGAGANVLTF. The DNA for the CDR3 is TGTGCCAGCAGCCGGACAGGGGCTGGGGCCAACGTCCTGACTTTC. The chain carries TRBV5-5 and TRBJ2-6; 9 bases align to TRBD1. V was pared by 4 bases and J by 2 bases, with 1 base of the junction left unmatched. There are 15 residues in the CDR3. CDR1 SGHKS and CDR2 YYEKEE come from the germline V gene (reference sequence).

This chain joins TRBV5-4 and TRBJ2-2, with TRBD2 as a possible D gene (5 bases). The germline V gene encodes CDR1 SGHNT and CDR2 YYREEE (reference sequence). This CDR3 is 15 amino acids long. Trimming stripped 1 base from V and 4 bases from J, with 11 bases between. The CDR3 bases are TGTGCCAGCAGCTTGATGGGTGGAGGCACCGGGGAGCTGTTTTTT. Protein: CASSLMGGGTGELFF.

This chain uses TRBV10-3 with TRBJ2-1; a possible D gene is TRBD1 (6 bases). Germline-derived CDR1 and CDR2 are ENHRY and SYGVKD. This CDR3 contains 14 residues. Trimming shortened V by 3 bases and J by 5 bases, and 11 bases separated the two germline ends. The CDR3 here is CAISEQGYDNEQFF. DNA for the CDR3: TGTGCCATCAGTGAACAGGGTTACGACAATGAGCAGTTCTTC.